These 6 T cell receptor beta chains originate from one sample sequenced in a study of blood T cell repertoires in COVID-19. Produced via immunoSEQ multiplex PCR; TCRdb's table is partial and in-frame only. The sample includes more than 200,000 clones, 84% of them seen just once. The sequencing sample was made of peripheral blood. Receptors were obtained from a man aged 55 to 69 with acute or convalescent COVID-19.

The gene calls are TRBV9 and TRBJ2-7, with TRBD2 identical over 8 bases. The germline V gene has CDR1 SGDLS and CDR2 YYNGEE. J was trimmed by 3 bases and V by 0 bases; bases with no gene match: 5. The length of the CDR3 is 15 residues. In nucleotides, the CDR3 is TGTGCCAGCAGCGTAGCAGCGGGGGCCGACTACGAGCAGTACTTC. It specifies CASSVAAGADYEQYF.

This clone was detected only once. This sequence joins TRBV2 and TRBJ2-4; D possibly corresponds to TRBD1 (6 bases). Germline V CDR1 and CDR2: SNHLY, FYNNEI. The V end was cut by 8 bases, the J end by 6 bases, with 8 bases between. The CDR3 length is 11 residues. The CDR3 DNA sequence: TGTGCCAGCGGGACAATAAACATTCAGTACTTC. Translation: CASGTINIQYF. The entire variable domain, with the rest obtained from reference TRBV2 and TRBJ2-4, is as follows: EPEVTQTPSHQVTQMGQEVILRCVPISNHLYFYWYRQILGQKVEFLVSFYNNEISEKSEIFDDQFSVERPDGSNFTLKIRSTKLEDSAMYFCASGTINIQYFGAGTRLSVL.

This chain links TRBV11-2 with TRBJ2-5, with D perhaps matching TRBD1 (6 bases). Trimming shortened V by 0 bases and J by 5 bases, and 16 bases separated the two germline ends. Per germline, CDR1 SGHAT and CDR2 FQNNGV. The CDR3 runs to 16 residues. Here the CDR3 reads CASSLDLRGSSETQYF. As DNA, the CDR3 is TGTGCCAGCAGCTTAGATCTCAGGGGAAGCTCGGAGACCCAGTACTTC.

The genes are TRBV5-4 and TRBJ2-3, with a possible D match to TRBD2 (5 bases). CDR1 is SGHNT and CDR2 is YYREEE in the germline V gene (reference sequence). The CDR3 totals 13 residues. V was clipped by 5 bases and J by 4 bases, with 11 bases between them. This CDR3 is CASSSIGADTQYF. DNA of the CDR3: TGTGCCAGCAGTTCCATCGGGGCAGATACGCAGTATTTT.

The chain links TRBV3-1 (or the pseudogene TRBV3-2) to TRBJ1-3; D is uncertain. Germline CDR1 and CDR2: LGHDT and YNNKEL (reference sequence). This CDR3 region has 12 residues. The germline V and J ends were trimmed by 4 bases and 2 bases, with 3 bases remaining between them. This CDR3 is CASSPPGNTIYF. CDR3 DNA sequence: TGTGCCAGCAGCCCTCCTGGAAACACCATATATTTT.

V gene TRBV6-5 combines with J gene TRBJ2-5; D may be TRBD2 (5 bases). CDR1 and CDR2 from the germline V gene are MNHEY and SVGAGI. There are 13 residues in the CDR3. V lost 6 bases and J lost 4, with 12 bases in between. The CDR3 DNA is TGTGCCAGCAGCCCGTCGAGCGGAGAGACCCAGTACTTC. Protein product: CASSPSSGETQYF.